Listed here is a single T cell receptor (beta chain). No antigen is known for it. Per-base quality was not reported, and no clone a single base away is much larger than it. The entry originates in a study of blood T cell repertoires in COVID-19 (TCRdb year 2020). Turning to the overall study: The collaborator samples originated in the United States, Italy and Spain and spanned the acute and convalescent phases of COVID-19. The repertoires were released in a freely available public database meant as a resource for research on the immune response to SARS-CoV-2. Nearly every sample came with metadata listing a de-identified subject ID, COVID-19 status, age in years and sex. HLA class I and class II types, where available, came from metadata supplied by the sample provider rather than from assay-based typing. The material from the prospective study consisted of cDNA or gDNA derived from T cells, B-cell-depleted T cells, or PBMCs. Samples were obtained from the ongoing ImmuneRACE study (first 160 participants) and from some 1,200 subjects provided by 6 global collaborators. The dataset comprised deeply sampled blood TCRbeta repertoires from subjects exposed to, actively infected with, or recovered from COVID-19.

The collaborating institutions used their own protocols to collect whole blood in K2EDTA tubes. Collaborator samples were shipped for TCRbeta analysis as frozen whole blood, isolated PBMCs, or DNA extracted from either sample type. What the research found in general, with its limitations: The amount of clinical and demographic metadata varied by source and participant and was provided uncurated.

TCRbeta CDR3 regions were amplified from genomic DNA by means of the immunoSEQ Assay, a bias-controlled multiplex PCR. Processing in the source paper ran as follows. The number of nucleated cells in each sample was estimated by amplification of reference gene primers within the assay. Sequence reads were collapsed and filtered to measure the absolute abundance of every unique TCRbeta CDR3 rearrangement. For each sample, productive Simpson clonality was calculated as the square root of Simpson's diversity index over productive rearrangements. TCRdb took this table from immuneACCESS and kept in-frame rearrangements with V and J called. Such tables lack part of the clones; where checked against another copy, unresolved V genes explain under half of the gap, and the rest is unexplained. The DNA gave D and trimming, while V, J and clone size come from that table. Within this sample are 160,000 or so clones, with approximately 78% of them counted one time only. In total, the top ten clones hold about a tenth of the sample.

The sequence derives from a human donor in a cohort sampled during active COVID-19. Sequencing was done on a sample of peripheral blood.

The sequenced DNA is TGTGCCAGCAGCCATAGACAGGGAGTAGCCGGGGAGCTGTTTTTT. Translated, this is CASSHRQGVAGELFF. This chain joins TRBV7-9 to TRBJ2-2; 7 bases in the junction line up with TRBD1. In the germline V gene (reference sequence), CDR1 corresponds to SEHNR and CDR2 to FQNEAQ. Ends trimmed: V by 5 bases, J by 6 bases; bases unmatched to a gene: 9. The cysteine opens and the phenylalanine closes a CDR3 of 15 amino acids. CDR3 DNA only is kept here, 45 bases in frame from base 1. Full variable domain (CDR3 extended with the reference TRBV7-9 and TRBJ2-2 proteins): DTGVSQNPRHKITKRGQNVTFRCDPISEHNRLYWYRQTLGQGPEFLTYFQNEAQLEKSRLLSDRFSAERPKGSFSTLEIQRTEQGDSAMYLCASSHRQGVAGELFFGEGSRLTVL.